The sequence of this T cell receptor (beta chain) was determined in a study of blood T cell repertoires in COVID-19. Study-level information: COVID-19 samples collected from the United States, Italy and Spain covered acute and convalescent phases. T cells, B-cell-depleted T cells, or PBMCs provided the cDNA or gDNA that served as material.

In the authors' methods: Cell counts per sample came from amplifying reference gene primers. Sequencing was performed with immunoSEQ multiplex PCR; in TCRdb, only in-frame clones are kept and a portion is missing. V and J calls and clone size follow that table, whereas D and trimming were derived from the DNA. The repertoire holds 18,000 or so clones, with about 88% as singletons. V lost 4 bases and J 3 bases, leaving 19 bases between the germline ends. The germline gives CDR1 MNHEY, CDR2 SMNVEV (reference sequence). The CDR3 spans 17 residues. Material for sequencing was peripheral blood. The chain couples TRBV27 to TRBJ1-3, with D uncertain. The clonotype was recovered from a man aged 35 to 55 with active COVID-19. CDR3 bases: TGTGCCAGCAGTTCTTCTTCAAATAGCGTGGTTGGAAACACCATATATTTT. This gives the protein CASSSSSNSVVGNTIYF.